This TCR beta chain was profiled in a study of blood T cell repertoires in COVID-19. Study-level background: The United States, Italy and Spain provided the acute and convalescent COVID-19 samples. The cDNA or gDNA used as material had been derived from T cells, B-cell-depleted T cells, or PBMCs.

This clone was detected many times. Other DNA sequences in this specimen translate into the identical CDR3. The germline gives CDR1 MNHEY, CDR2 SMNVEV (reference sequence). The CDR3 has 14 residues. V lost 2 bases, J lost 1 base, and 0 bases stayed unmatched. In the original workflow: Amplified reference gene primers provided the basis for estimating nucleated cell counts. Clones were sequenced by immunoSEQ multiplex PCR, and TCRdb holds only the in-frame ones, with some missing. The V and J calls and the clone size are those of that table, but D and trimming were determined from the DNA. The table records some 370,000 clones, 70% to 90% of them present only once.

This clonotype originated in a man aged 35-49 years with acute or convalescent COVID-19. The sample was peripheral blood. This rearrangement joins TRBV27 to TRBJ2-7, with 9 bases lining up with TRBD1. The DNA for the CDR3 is TGTGCCAGCAGTTTAGGGACAGGGTCCTACGAGCAGTACTTC. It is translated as CASSLGTGSYEQYF.